This record concerns one TCR beta chain sequence. PCR primers comprised 60 Vbeta and 13 Jbeta primers. Libraries were prepared by immunoSEQ multiplex PCR; TCRdb keeps only in-frame clonotypes and omits some of them. The sample consists of 150,000 to 200,000 clones, roughly 82% of them appearing once. The record originates from a study of cytomegalovirus exposure and HLA in healthy donors. Trimming removed 5 bases from V and 6 bases from J; junction bases left unmatched: 5. The CDR3 length is 14 residues. Germline V gene lookup returns CDR1 KGHSH and CDR2 LQKENI. The chain uses TRBV18 and TRBJ2-1; 9 bases are a match to TRBD2. This sequence was found in a man aged 35 to 55 in good health and CMV-seronegative. The sequenced sample was PBMCs. In DNA form, the CDR3 reads TGTGCCAGCTCAACGGCTAGCGGGACCAATGAGCAGTTCTTC. It yields the protein CASSTASGTNEQFF.